This T cell receptor (beta chain) comes out of a study of blood T cell repertoires in COVID-19. Study overall: Researchers got acute and convalescent COVID-19 samples from the United States, Italy and Spain. T cells, B-cell-depleted T cells, or PBMCs supplied cDNA or gDNA.

Germline V gene sequence: CDR1 LNHNV, CDR2 YYDKDF (reference sequence). This CDR3 has 17 amino acids. Trimming removed 1 base at V and 4 bases at J, with 17 bases between. Per the authors' pipeline: Amplification of reference gene primers provided the estimated nucleated cell counts. Sequenced by immunoSEQ multiplex PCR; TCRdb stores in-frame clones only, minus some. Clone size and the V and J calls come from that table; the DNA yielded D and trimming. The profile shows roughly 140,000 clones, 84% of them singletons. This clonotype was sampled from a human donor in a cohort sampled during active COVID-19. This rearrangement joins TRBV15 to TRBJ2-1; weak D call: TRBD1 (6 bases). Specimen: peripheral blood. As DNA, the CDR3 is TGTGCCACCAGCAGAGGGTGGGGACAAGGATATTACAATGAGCAGTTCTTC. Its translation is CATSRGWGQGYYNEQFF.